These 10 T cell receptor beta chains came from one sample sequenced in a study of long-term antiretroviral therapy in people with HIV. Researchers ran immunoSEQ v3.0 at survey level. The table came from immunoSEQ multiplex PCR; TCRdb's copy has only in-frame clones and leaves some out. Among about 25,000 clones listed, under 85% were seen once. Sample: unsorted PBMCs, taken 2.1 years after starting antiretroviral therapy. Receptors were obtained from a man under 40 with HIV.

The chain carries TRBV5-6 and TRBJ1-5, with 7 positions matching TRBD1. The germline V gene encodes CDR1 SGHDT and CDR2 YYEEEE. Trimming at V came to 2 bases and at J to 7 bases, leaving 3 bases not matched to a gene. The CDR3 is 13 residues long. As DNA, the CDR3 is TGTGCCAGCAGCTTTACAGGGGACCAGCCCCAGCATTTT. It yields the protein CASSFTGDQPQHF.

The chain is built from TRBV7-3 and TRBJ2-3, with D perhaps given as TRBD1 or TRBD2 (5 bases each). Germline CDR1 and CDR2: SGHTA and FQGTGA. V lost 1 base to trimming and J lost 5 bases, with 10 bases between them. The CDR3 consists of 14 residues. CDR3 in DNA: TGTGCCAGCAGCTTAATTTCAGGGAGAGATACGCAGTATTTT. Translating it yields CASSLISGRDTQYF. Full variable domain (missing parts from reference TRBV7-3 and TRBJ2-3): GAGVSQTPSNKVTEKGKYVELRCDPISGHTALYWYRQSLGQGPEFLIYFQGTGAADDSGLPNDRFFAVRPEGSVSTLKIQRTERGDSAVYLCASSLISGRDTQYFGPGTRLTVL.

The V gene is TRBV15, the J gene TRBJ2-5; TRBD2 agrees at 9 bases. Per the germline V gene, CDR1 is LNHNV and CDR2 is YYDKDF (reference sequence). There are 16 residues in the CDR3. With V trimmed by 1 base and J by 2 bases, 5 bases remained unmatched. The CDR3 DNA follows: TGTGCCACCAGCAGAGGGGCTAGCGGGATACAAGAGACCCAGTACTTC. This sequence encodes CATSRGASGIQETQYF.

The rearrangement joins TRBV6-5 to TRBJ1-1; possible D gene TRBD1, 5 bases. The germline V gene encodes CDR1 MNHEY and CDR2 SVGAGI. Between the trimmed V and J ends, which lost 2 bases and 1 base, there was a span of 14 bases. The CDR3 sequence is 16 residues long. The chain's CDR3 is CASSYLGGFENTEAFF. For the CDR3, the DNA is TGTGCCAGCAGTTACCTCGGGGGGTTCGAGAACACTGAAGCTTTCTTT.

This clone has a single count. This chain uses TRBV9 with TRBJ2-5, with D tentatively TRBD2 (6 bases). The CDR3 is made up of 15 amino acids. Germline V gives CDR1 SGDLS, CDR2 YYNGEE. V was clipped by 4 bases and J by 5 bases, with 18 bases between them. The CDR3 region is CASSPRDLPSETQYF. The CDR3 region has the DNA TGTGCCAGCAGCCCCCGGGACTTGCCCTCGGAGACCCAGTACTTC.

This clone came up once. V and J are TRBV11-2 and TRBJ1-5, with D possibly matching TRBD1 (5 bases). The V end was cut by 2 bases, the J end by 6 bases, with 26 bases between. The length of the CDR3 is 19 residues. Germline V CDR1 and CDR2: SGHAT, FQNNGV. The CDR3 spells CASSLQQGEAVLAGQPQHF. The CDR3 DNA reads TGTGCCAGCAGCTTACAGCAAGGGGAGGCAGTTCTGGCAGGTCAGCCCCAGCATTTT.

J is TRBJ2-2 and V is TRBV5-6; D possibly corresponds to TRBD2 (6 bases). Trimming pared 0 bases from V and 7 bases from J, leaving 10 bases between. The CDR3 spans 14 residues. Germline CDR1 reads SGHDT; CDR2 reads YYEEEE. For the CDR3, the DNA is TGTGCCAGCAGCTTGGGACTAGTATACGGGGAGCTGTTTTTT. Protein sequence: CASSLGLVYGELFF.

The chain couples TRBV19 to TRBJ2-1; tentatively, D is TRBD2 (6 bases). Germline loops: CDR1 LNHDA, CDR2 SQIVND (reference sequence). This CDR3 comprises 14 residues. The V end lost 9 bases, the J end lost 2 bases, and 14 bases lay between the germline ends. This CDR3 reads CASAGQVTYNEQFF. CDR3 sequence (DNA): TGTGCCAGCGCGGGGCAGGTCACCTACAATGAGCAGTTCTTC.

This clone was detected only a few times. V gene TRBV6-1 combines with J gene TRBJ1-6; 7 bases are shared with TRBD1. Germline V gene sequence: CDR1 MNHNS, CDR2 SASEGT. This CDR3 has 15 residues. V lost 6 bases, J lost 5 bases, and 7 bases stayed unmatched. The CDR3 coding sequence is TGTGCCAGCAGCCTGGACAGGTGGGATAATTCACCCCTCCACTTT. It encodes CASSLDRWDNSPLHF.

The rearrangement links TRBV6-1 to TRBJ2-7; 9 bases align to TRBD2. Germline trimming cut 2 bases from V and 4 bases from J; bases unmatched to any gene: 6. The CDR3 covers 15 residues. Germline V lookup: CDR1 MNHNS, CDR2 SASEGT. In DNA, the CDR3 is TGTGCCAGCAGTGAATGGGCTAGCGGGGCTTACGAGCAGTACTTC. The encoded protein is CASSEWASGAYEQYF.